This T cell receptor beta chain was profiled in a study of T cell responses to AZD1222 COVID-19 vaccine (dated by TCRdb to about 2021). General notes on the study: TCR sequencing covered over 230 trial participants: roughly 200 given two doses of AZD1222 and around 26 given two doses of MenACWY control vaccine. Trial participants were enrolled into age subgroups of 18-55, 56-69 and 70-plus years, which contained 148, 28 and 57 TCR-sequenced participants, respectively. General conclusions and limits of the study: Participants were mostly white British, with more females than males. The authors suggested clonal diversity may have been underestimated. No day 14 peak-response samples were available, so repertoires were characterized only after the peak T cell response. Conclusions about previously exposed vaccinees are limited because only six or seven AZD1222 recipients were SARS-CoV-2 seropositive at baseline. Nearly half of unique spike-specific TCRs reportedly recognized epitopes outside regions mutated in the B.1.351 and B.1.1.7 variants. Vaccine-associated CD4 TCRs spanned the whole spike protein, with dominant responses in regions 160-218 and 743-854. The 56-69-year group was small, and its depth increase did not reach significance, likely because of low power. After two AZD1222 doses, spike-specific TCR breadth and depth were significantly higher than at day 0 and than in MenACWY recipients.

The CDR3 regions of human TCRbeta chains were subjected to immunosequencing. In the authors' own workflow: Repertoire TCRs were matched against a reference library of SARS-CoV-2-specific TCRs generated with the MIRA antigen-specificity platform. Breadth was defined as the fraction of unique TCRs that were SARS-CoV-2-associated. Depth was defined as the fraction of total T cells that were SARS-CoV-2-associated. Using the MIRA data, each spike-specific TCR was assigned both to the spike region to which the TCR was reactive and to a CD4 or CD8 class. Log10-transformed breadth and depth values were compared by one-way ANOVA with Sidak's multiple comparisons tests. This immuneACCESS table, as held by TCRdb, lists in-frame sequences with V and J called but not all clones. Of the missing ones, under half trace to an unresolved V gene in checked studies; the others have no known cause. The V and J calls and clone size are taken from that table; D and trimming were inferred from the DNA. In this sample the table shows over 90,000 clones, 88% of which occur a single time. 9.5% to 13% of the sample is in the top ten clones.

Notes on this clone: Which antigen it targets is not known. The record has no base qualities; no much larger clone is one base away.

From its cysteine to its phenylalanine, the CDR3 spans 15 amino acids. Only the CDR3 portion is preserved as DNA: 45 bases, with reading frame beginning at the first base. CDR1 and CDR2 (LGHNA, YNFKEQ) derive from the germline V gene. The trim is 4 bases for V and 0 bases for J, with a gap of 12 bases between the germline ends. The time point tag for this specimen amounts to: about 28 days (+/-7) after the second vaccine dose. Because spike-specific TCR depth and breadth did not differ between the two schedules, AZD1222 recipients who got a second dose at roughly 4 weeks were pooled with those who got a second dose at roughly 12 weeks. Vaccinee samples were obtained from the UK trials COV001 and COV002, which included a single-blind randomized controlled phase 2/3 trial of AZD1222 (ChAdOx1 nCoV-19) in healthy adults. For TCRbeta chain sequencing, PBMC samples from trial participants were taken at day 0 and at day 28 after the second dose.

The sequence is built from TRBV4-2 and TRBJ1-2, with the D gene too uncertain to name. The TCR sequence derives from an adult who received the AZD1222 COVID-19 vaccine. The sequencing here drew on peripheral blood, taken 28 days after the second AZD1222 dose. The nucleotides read TGTGCCAGCAGCCCGACCAGCTTAACTAACTATGGCTACACCTTC. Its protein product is CASSPTSLTNYGYTF.